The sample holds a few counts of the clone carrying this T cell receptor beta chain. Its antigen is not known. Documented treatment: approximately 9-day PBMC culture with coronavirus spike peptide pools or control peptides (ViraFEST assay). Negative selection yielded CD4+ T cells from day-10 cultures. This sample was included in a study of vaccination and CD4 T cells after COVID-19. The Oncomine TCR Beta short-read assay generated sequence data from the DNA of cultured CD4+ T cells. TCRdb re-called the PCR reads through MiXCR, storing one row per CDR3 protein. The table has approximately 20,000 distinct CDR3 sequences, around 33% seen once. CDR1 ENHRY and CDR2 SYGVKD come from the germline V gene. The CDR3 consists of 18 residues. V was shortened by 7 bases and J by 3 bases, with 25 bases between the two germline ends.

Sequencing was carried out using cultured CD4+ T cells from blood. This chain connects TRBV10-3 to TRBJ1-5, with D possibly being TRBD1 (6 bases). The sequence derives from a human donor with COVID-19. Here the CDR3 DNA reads TGTGCCATCAATGAAGAATGGGAGACAGGAATGGACAATCAGCCCCAGCATTTT. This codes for CAINEEWETGMDNQPQHF.